These 17 T cell receptor beta chains share one sample of origin, sequenced in a study of T cell repertoires in cytomegalovirus infection. TCRdb independently ran MiXCR on the reads; one entry per CDR3 protein. In the table there are 310,000 or so distinct CDR3 sequences, about a tenth of which are singletons. Specimen: PBMCs. The origin of the receptors is a human donor in good health (CMV status not recorded). Some clones in this sample may be carry-over from other donors' samples.

The chain combines TRBV6-6 with TRBJ2-2; no reliable D call. Trimming removed 6 bases from V and 2 bases from J, with 13 bases in between. Germline loops: CDR1 MNHNY, CDR2 SVGAGI (reference sequence). There are 15 residues in the CDR3. CDR3 in amino acids: CASRGLATNTGELFF. The CDR3 DNA reads TGTGCCAGCAGAGGGCTGGCCACCAACACCGGGGAGCTGTTTTTT.

In its sample, this clonotype was seen many times. The rearrangement uses TRBV19 and TRBJ2-3; 7 positions match TRBD2. The CDR3 spans 13 residues. With 3 bases clipped from V and 13 bases from J, the junction kept 10 bases outside the gene matches. CDR1 LNHDA and CDR2 SQIVND come from the germline V gene (reference sequence). The CDR3 loop reads CASSMNRAGEEYF. CDR3 bases: TGTGCCAGTAGTATGAATAGGGCGGGAGAAGAGTATTTT.

Details on this clonotype: This sequence may be a read error, since a much larger clone differs from it by one base. The rearrangement links TRBV2 to TRBJ1-4; 9 bases are shared with TRBD1. The CDR3 covers 13 residues. The trim removed 6 bases at V and 6 bases at J, leaving 2 bases unmatched. The germline V gene has CDR1 SNHLY and CDR2 FYNNEI. This CDR3 reads CASSRDRDEKLFF. The CDR3 DNA follows: TGTGCCAGCAGCCGGGACAGGGATGAAAAACTGTTTTTT.

This clonotype was detected a few times. The V and J genes are TRBV12-3 or TRBV12-4 and TRBJ1-6; D is undetermined. V lost 6 bases, J lost 9 bases, and 9 bases lay in between. This CDR3 is built from 12 residues. The CDR3 protein is CASRVGASPLHF. Written as DNA, the CDR3 is TGTGCCAGCAGAGTTGGAGCTTCACCCCTCCACTTT.

This clonotype was seen a few times. The CDR3 protein is CASSLRTGGADTQYF. DNA for the CDR3: TGTGCCAGCAGCCTTCGGACAGGGGGCGCAGATACGCAGTATTTT. The chain links TRBV11-3 to TRBJ2-3, with TRBD1 matching over 11 bases. Germline CDR1 reads SGHNT; CDR2 reads YENEEA. The CDR3 totals 15 residues. Germline trimming cut 5 bases from V and 4 bases from J; bases unmatched to any gene: 5.

The rearrangement joins TRBV18 to TRBJ2-7; maybe TRBD2 (6 bases). The CDR3 has 16 amino acids. The germline V gene has CDR1 KGHSH and CDR2 LQKENI. Trimming took 5 bases from V and 5 from J, leaving 22 bases between them. CDR3 in amino acids: CASSSYTGDAPHEQYF. CDR3 nucleotides: TGTGCCAGCTCATCCTACACGGGGGACGCTCCCCACGAGCAGTACTTC.

This clonotype has ten or more counts. The gene calls are TRBV6-2 or TRBV6-3 and TRBJ1-2; perhaps TRBD1 as D (6 bases). Germline CDR1 reads MNHEY; CDR2 reads SVGEGT. The CDR3 loop spans 15 amino acids. The germline V and J ends were trimmed by 2 bases and 4 bases, with 14 bases remaining between them. CDR3 protein: CASSYSGGVGYGYTF. The CDR3 DNA is TGTGCCAGCAGTTACAGTGGGGGCGTCGGCTATGGCTACACCTTC.

This chain connects TRBV28 to TRBJ2-7, with D possibly called TRBD1 or TRBD2 (6 bases each). Germline CDR1 reads MDHEN; CDR2 reads SYDVKM. There are 13 residues in the CDR3. Trimming pared 6 bases from V and 5 bases from J, leaving 14 bases between. CDR3 in DNA: TGTGCCAGCAGCCTCCGGGGGCCTAACGAGCAGTACTTC. Its translation is CASSLRGPNEQYF.

This clonotype has a count of ten or more. This chain links TRBV7-2 with TRBJ2-1; D gene ambiguous. Germline loops: CDR1 SGHTA, CDR2 FQGNSA. V gave up 5 bases and J gave up 8 bases, with 13 bases separating them. The CDR3 runs 13 residues. CDR3 DNA: TGTGCCAGCAGCCAATCGGCGGAACATGAGCAGTTCTTC. Protein product: CASSQSAEHEQFF. Full variable domain (outside the CDR3, taken from reference TRBV7-2 and TRBJ2-1): GAGVSQSPSNKVTEKGKDVELRCDPISGHTALYWYRQSLGQGLEFLIYFQGNSAPDKSGLPSDRFSAERTGGSVSTLTIQRTQQEDSAVYLCASSQSAEHEQFFGPGTRLTVL.

This clonotype was counted ten times or more. The chain couples TRBV4-1 to TRBJ2-7, with 8 bases aligning to TRBD2. Germline CDR1 and CDR2: MGHRA and YSYEKL. The CDR3 runs to 15 residues. V was clipped by 2 bases and J by 2 bases; unmatched bases: 5. CDR3 residues: CASSQRSGGTYEQYF. The CDR3 DNA is TGCGCCAGCAGCCAACGAAGCGGGGGAACCTACGAGCAGTACTTC.

In its sample, this clonotype was seen many times. Here the CDR3 DNA reads TGTGCCAGCTCACCACCGCGACAGGGAGGAGGAATGGATAGCACAGATACGCAGTATTTT. It codes for CASSPPRQGGGMDSTDTQYF. V gene TRBV18 combines with J gene TRBJ2-3; the D gene is possibly TRBD1 (7 bases). The CDR3 runs 20 residues. Germline lookup yields CDR1 KGHSH and CDR2 LQKENI. The V and J ends lost 0 bases and 0 bases respectively, with 22 bases between them.

This clonotype was seen at least ten times. The rearrangement joins TRBV7-6 to TRBJ2-4; maybe TRBD1 (6 bases). Per germline, CDR1 SGHVS and CDR2 FNYEAQ. The CDR3 spans 16 residues. Trimming left V 4 bases short and J 3 bases short, with 16 bases between. CDR3 in amino acids: CASSSGTGYDKNIQYF. CDR3 nucleotides: TGTGCCAGCAGCTCCGGTACAGGGTATGACAAAAACATTCAGTACTTC.

The V and J genes are TRBV4-1 and TRBJ2-3; possible D gene TRBD1, 5 bases. Germline V gene data show CDR1 as MGHRA and CDR2 as YSYEKL. Deletions cut 4 bases from V and 0 bases from J, with 8 bases between. The CDR3 length is 14 residues. The CDR3, as DNA: TGCGCCAGCAGCCGGGGCCGAAGCACAGATACGCAGTATTTT. Protein product: CASSRGRSTDTQYF.

This clonotype was observed at least ten times. The chain uses TRBV10-3 and TRBJ1-5, with D tentatively TRBD1 (5 bases). V shed 0 bases and J shed 4 bases, with 10 bases lying between them. Germline CDR1 and CDR2: ENHRY and SYGVKD. The CDR3 spans 15 residues. The CDR3 DNA reads as TGTGCCATCAGTGAGTCATTGCAGGGTAATCAGCCCCAGCATTTT. Amino acids: CAISESLQGNQPQHF.

This clonotype was seen at least ten times. V is TRBV7-9 and J is TRBJ2-5; D is possibly TRBD1 (5 bases). Trimming cost V 1 base and J 2 bases, with 17 bases left between them. Germline V gives CDR1 SEHNR, CDR2 FQNEAQ (reference sequence). CDR3 length: 17 residues. DNA of the CDR3: TGTGCCAGCAGCTTAGTTGTCGTACGGACACCTCAAGAGACCCAGTACTTC. Protein: CASSLVVVRTPQETQYF.

In the case of this clonotype: Because it lacks the conserved phenylalanine or tryptophan at the end, this CDR3 is likely a read error. V gene TRBV7-6 combines with J gene TRBJ1-1, with a possible D match to TRBD1 (6 bases). Per the germline V gene, CDR1 is SGHVS and CDR2 is FNYEAQ. This CDR3 contains 13 residues. CDR3 bases: TGTGCTAGCAGCTTAGCGACAGGCACTGAAGCTTTCCTT. Its translation is CASSLATGTEAFL.

This chain connects TRBV20-1 to TRBJ2-3; 8 bases line up with TRBD2. Germline V gene sequence: CDR1 DFQATT, CDR2 SNEGSKA (reference sequence). CDR3 length: 16 residues. V dropped 0 bases and J dropped 1; count of bases not matched to a gene: 6. The CDR3 loop reads CSARDWRAGGTDTQYF. The CDR3 DNA reads TGCAGTGCTAGAGATTGGCGAGCGGGGGGCACAGATACGCAGTATTTT.